These T cell receptor beta chains were read from a single sample in a study of human T cells and chemical hapten exposure. From the RACE reads, TCRdb called clonotypes with MiXCR, one entry per CDR3 protein. This table holds more than 55,000 distinct CDR3 sequences, roughly a tenth found once. Sequencing used whole blood, obtained in connection with sensitization to the hapten diphenylcyclopropenone (DPC). The source of these receptors is a man aged 35 to 55 with alopecia areata. Some clones in this sample may be carry-over from other donors' samples. The CDR3 runs from the conserved cysteine through the conserved F or W. Fields, in order: V gene, clone size, J gene, D gene, CDR3 DNA, CDR3 protein. D genes are given only for firm matches. Where a row states a size, it is once, few, many or the class of an expanded clone; other rows omit it.

TRBV6-5	many	TRBJ2-5	TRBD2	TGTGCCAGCAGTTTCGAAGGTAGCGGGAGAGGGACCCAGTACTTC	CASSFEGSGRGTQYF
TRBV9	few	TRBJ2-2	-	TGTGCCAGCAGCGCCACTGCGAACACCGGGGAGCTGTTTTTT	CASSATANTGELFF
TRBV5-4	many	TRBJ1-2	-	TGTGCCAGCAGCTTGGGAGGGGCCAACTATGGCTACACCTTC	CASSLGGANYGYTF
TRBV27	many	TRBJ2-7	TRBD1	TGTGCCAGCAGCCGACCCGGACAGGGCGAGCAGTACTTC	CASSRPGQGEQYF
TRBV15	many	TRBJ2-7	-	TGTGCCACCAGCAGAGAACGGGGAATTGCCAGAAACTCCTACGAGCAGTACTTC	CATSRERGIARNSYEQYF
TRBV6-4	many	TRBJ2-1	-	TGTGCCAGCAAGGAGAATGAGCAGTTCTTC	CASKENEQFF
TRBV6-6	many	TRBJ1-5	TRBD1	TGTGCCAGCGGATCTGGCGCGACAGGGAAAGCCAATCAGCCCCAGCATTTT	CASGSGATGKANQPQHF
TRBV29-1	-	TRBJ2-7	-	TGCAGCGTTCAACAGGGTTTCTACGAGCAGTACTTC	CSVQQGFYEQYF
TRBV7-9	many	TRBJ2-3	-	TGTGCCAGCAGCTTAAGAGAAACGACAGATACGCAGTATTTT	CASSLRETTDTQYF
TRBV28	-	TRBJ2-7	-	TGTGCCAGCGTCGCTCTAGGGAGAGACTACGAGCAGTACTTC	CASVALGRDYEQYF
TRBV6-6	many	TRBJ2-2	TRBD1	TGTGCCAGCAGTCCTGGACAGGGGGGGACCGGGGAGCTGTTTTTT	CASSPGQGGTGELFF
TRBV2	-	TRBJ2-7	-	TGTGCCAGCAGTCGGGAGCAGGGGATAGGGGAGTACTTC	CASSREQGIGEYF
TRBV18	few	TRBJ1-5	TRBD1	TGTGCCAGCTCACCCGGACAGGGCAGGGCTAGCAATCAGCCCCAGCATTTT	CASSPGQGRASNQPQHF
TRBV12-5	few	TRBJ2-1	TRBD2	TGTGCTAGTGGTTTGGTACTTCGACTAGCGGGGGAGGCGTCCTACAATGAGCAGTTCTTC	CASGLVLRLAGEASYNEQFF
TRBV7-7	-	TRBJ2-3	TRBD2	TGTGCCAGCAGCGCTAGCGGGAGGGCCCCAGATACGCAGTATTTT	CASSASGRAPDTQYF
TRBV12-3/TRBV12-4	few	TRBJ2-1	TRBD1	TGTGCCAGCAGCTCAGGGGGCGCGTACAATGAGCAGTTCTTC	CASSSGGAYNEQFF
TRBV28	-	TRBJ1-5	TRBD1	TGTGCCAGCAGTTCAGGGGGGAGTAATCAGCCCCAGCATTTT	CASSSGGSNQPQHF
TRBV5-1	-	TRBJ2-5	-	TGCGCCAGCCGTCGGACGGAGGAGACCCAGTACTTC	CASRRTEETQYF
TRBV6-6	few	TRBJ2-7	-	TGTGCCAGCAGTTACTCGCCCGGCGAGCAGTACTTC	CASSYSPGEQYF
TRBV18	many	TRBJ1-6	-	TGTGCCAGCTCACCAAGCCGGGGTGGTTCACCCCTCCACTTT	CASSPSRGGSPLHF
TRBV12-3/TRBV12-4	many	TRBJ2-7	-	TGTGCCAGCAGTTTAAACCGTCTACTCTCCGAGCAGTACTTC	CASSLNRLLSEQYF
TRBV28	many	TRBJ1-3	TRBD1	TGTGCCAGCAGAGCAGGGACAGGTGTCTCTAGCACCATATATTTT	CASRAGTGVSSTIYF
TRBV6-6	many	TRBJ2-3	TRBD2	TGTGCCAGCAGCCGGGGACTAGCGGGACGCACAGATACGCAGTATTTT	CASSRGLAGRTDTQYF
TRBV27	many	TRBJ2-3	-	TGTGCCAGCAGTTTCTTTGGCGGAAGCACAGATACGCAGTATTTT	CASSFFGGSTDTQYF
TRBV5-1	-	TRBJ2-1	TRBD2	TGCGCCAGCAGCTCCCGCCGGTTAGCGGGAGACGGCAATGAGCAGTTCTTC	CASSSRRLAGDGNEQFF
TRBV4-2	many	TRBJ2-1	TRBD2	TGTGCCAGCAGCCAAGATGGGACTAGCGCCTACAATGAGCAGTTCTTC	CASSQDGTSAYNEQFF
TRBV5-4	few	TRBJ2-4	TRBD1	TGTGCCAGCAGCTTCCGGGACAGTAAAAACATTCAGTACTTC	CASSFRDSKNIQYF
TRBV5-4	many	TRBJ1-4	-	TGTGCCAGCAGCCCCCGTGGAGGGATCGGGGAAAAACTGTTTTTT	CASSPRGGIGEKLFF
TRBV11-1	-	TRBJ2-3	-	TGTGCCAGCGCGGACCGTACAGATACGCAGTATTTT	CASADRTDTQYF
TRBV7-2	many	TRBJ2-7	TRBD2	TGTGCCAGCAGCTCCGGAAGCGGGGTGCATGGCGAGCAGTACTTC	CASSSGSGVHGEQYF
TRBV21-1	-	TRBJ2-7	-	TGTGCCAGCGGACTACAGGGATACGAGCAGTACTTC	CASGLQGYEQYF
TRBV12-3/TRBV12-4	-	TRBJ2-7	-	TGTGCCAGCAGTTTAGGGGTCCTAAGCGGCTACGAGCAGTACTTC	CASSLGVLSGYEQYF
TRBV11-2	-	TRBJ2-3	-	TGTGCCAGCAGCTCGGGGTCCTCTAGCACAGATACGCAGTATTTT	CASSSGSSSTDTQYF
TRBV28	many	TRBJ2-7	TRBD2	TGTGCCAGCAGTGCCGGGACTAGCGGGAGGGCCGGGGGGTACTTC	CASSAGTSGRAGGYF
TRBV19	few	TRBJ1-2	-	TGTGCCAGCAGTTCCCCCTCGGGGGGGACCTATGGCTACACCTTC	CASSSPSGGTYGYTF
TRBV5-1	few	TRBJ2-1	-	TGCGCCAGCAGCCTACTACCTTACAATGAGCAGTTCTTC	CASSLLPYNEQFF
TRBV6-1	-	TRBJ2-2	-	TGTGCCAGCACCCCTCTGACCGCCGGGGAGCTGTTTTTT	CASTPLTAGELFF
TRBV20-1	many	TRBJ1-5	TRBD1	TGCAGTGCTCCAGAACAGGGGGCCCGGCCCCATCAGCCCCAGCATTTT	CSAPEQGARPHQPQHF
TRBV29-1	-	TRBJ2-7	TRBD1	TGCAGCTTCCTCGGACAGGACTACGAGCAGTACTTC	CSFLGQDYEQYF
TRBV11-1	-	TRBJ1-1	-	TGTGCCAGCAGCTCTAGCTTTCAAGAGAACACTGAAGCTTTCTTT	CASSSSFQENTEAFF
TRBV20-1	many	TRBJ1-5	-	TGCAGTGCTAGAGCTCCCCTCGCGGGGAACGGACAGCCCCAGCATTTT	CSARAPLAGNGQPQHF